This T cell receptor (beta chain) was recovered during a study of cytomegalovirus exposure and HLA in healthy donors. Primers for the PCR totalled 60 Vbeta and 13 Jbeta. TCRdb keeps only in-frame clones here, not all; method: immunoSEQ multiplex PCR. Altogether over 120,000 clones are present, around 80% being singletons, with the ten largest covering less than 3.5%. Study-wide results and limits: In a later analysis, several top co-occurrence clusters appeared linked to parvovirus B19, influenza, CMV and Epstein-Barr virus. Sequences of the TCR beta chain were said to predict the HLA-A and HLA-B alleles of most subjects accurately.

This CDR3 spans 11 amino acids. Germline assignment: CDR1 SGHVS and CDR2 FQNEAQ. V dropped 5 bases and J dropped 15 bases, with 14 bases sitting between them. A word on this clone: Its antigen is not known.

The source is a woman in her 30s in good health and CMV-seronegative. The sequenced material came from PBMCs. The gene calls are TRBV7-8 and TRBJ2-1; maybe TRBD2 (6 bases). The chain's CDR3 is CASSPGGARFF. Written as DNA, the CDR3 is TGTGCCAGCAGCCCAGGAGGGGCGCGGTTCTTC.